These 7 T cell receptor beta chains were sequenced from one sample in a study of cytomegalovirus exposure and HLA in healthy donors (dated by TCRdb to about 2017). Library prep was done by the immunoSEQ multiplex PCR assay. A mixture of 60 forward primers for TCR Vbeta segments and 13 reverse primers for TCR Jbeta segments was used in the multiplex PCR. What TCRdb holds here is the immuneACCESS table cut down to in-frame rearrangements. Part of the clones is not present; checked against another copy, under half of the missing clones reflect an unresolved V gene, and the others are unexplained. For this sample there are some 91,000 clones; about nine tenths appear just once. The ten largest account for 8% to 10% of the sample. The sample consisted of PBMCs. Receptor source: a young man in good health and CMV-seropositive.

The V call is TRBV11-2, the J call TRBJ1-1; D possibly corresponds to TRBD1 (5 bases). The CDR3 is 13 amino acids. Germline V CDR1 and CDR2: SGHAT, FQNNGV. The V and J ends lost 3 bases and 1 base respectively, with 6 bases between them. The DNA of the CDR3 is TGTGCCAGCAGCTTGACAGAGAACACTGAAGCTTTCTTT. This translates into CASSLTENTEAFF.

A single count supports this clone. The V call is TRBV5-1, the J call TRBJ2-5; 8 nucleotides match TRBD2. The junction had 4 bases not matched to a gene; V was cut back by 0 bases and J by 3 bases. CDR3 size: 15 residues. Looked up from germline, CDR1 is SGHRS and CDR2 is YFSETQ. Written as DNA, the CDR3 is TGCGCCAGCAGCTTGGCCGGGACTAGAGAAGAGACCCAGTACTTC. Its protein is CASSLAGTREETQYF.

The chain carries TRBV4-1 and TRBJ2-4; a possible D gene is TRBD1 (5 bases). With 1 base removed from V and 1 base from J, the gap between germline ends came to 17 bases. CDR1 is MGHRA, CDR2 YSYEKL, per germline. This CDR3 contains 18 residues. The CDR3 spells CASSQGGRVVGAKNIQYF. Here the CDR3 DNA reads TGCGCCAGCAGCCAAGGGGGCAGAGTTGTCGGTGCCAAAAACATTCAGTACTTC.

This clone was seen more than once but under ten times. This chain uses TRBV28 with TRBJ2-3, with 9 bases identical to TRBD2. The CDR3 is 18 residues long. V gave up 5 bases and J gave up 2 bases; unmatched junction bases: 14. Per the germline V gene, CDR1 is MDHEN and CDR2 is SYDVKM. This CDR3 reads CASSGRRRGLAHTDTQYF. CDR3 nucleotides: TGTGCCAGCAGTGGGCGACGGAGGGGACTAGCACACACAGATACGCAGTATTTT. The complete variable domain, with remaining parts taken from reference TRBV28 and TRBJ2-3, reads DVKVTQSSRYLVKRTGEKVFLECVQDMDHENMFWYRQDPGLGLRLIYFSYDVKMKEKGDIPEGYSVSREKKERFSLILESASTNQTSMYLCASSGRRRGLAHTDTQYFGPGTRLTVL.

The rearrangement uses TRBV5-4 and TRBJ2-5; D remains unclear. The V end was cut by 2 bases, the J end by 11 bases, with 19 bases between. The germline V gene encodes CDR1 SGHNT and CDR2 YYREEE (reference sequence). This CDR3 is built from 14 residues. The CDR3 DNA reads TGTGCCAGCAGCTTCCAAGCTAGTTCCGATCAGCAGTACTTC. It is translated as CASSFQASSDQQYF.

CDR3 sequence reads: CSIRQVIQYF. DNA for the CDR3: TGCAGCATTCGACAGGTTATACAGTATTTT. The gene calls are TRBV29-1 and TRBJ2-3, with D possibly matching TRBD1 (6 bases). V was pared by 8 bases and J by 12 bases, with 15 bases between. This CDR3 region has 10 residues. Germline assignment: CDR1 SQVTM and CDR2 ANQGSEA.

The chain is built from TRBV28 and TRBJ2-2; weak D call: TRBD2 (6 bases). CDR3 length: 15 residues. Per the germline V gene, CDR1 is MDHEN and CDR2 is SYDVKM. The ends were cut back, 2 bases at V and 4 bases at J, with 11 bases in the middle. The CDR3 sequence is CASSLGLASTGELFF. Here the CDR3 DNA reads TGTGCCAGCAGTTTAGGGCTAGCGAGCACCGGGGAGCTGTTTTTT.